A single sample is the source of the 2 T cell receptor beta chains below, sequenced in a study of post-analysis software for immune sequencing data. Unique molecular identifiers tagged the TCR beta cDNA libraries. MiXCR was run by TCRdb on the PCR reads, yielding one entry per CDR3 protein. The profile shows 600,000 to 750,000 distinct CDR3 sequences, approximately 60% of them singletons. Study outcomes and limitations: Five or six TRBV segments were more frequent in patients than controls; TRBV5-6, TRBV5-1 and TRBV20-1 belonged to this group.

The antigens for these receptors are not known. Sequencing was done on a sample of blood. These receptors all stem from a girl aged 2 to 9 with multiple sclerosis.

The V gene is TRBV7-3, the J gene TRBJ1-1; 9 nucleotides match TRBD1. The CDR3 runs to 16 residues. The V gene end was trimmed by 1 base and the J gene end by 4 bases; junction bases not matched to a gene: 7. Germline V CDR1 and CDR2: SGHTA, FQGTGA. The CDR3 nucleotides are TGTGCCAGCAGCTTAAGACAGGGGGGAGAGGGCACTGAAGCTTTCTTT. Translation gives CASSLRQGGEGTEAFF.

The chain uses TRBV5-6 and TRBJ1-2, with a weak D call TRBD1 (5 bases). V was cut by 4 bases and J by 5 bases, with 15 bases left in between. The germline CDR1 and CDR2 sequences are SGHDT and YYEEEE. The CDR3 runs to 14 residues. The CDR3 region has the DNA TGTGCCAGCAGCCTTGCGACAGCGAATTATGGCTACACCTTC. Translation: CASSLATANYGYTF.